Presented here are 19 T cell receptor beta chains from one specimen sequenced in a study of technical replicates of blood from a few donors. Method: immunoSEQ multiplex PCR; TCRdb's copy keeps in-frame clones and lacks some. Seen here are more than 70,000 clones, 75% to 95% observed once, and the top ten hold under 0.3%. The material sequenced was T cells isolated from PBMCs. These receptors originate from a human donor in good health.

Here the CDR3 reads CASSEWTEGGYTF. Written as DNA, the CDR3 is TGCGCCAGCAGTGAGTGGACGGAGGGCGGCTACACCTTC. This rearrangement joins TRBV10-1 to TRBJ1-2; D is undetermined. The CDR3 totals 13 residues. Germline loops: CDR1 WNHNN, CDR2 SYGVQD (reference sequence). V dropped 1 base and J dropped 8 bases, with 11 bases sitting between them.

This chain uses TRBV19 with TRBJ1-5; TRBD1 might be the D (6 bases). Trimming pared 10 bases from V and 2 bases from J, leaving 9 bases between. CDR1 and CDR2 (germline): LNHDA, SQIVND (reference sequence). This CDR3 comprises 12 residues. The CDR3 reads CATGDGNQPQHF. In DNA, the CDR3 is TGTGCCACAGGGGACGGCAATCAGCCCCAGCATTTT.

The chain links TRBV5-3 to TRBJ2-3; D gene unclear. TRBV5-3 is sorted into the ORF group, with uncertain function. V was trimmed by 2 bases and J by 0 bases, leaving 10 bases between them. This CDR3 contains 15 residues. This chain's CDR3 is CARSFRTPSTDTQYF. The CDR3 DNA reads as TGTGCCAGAAGCTTCAGAACGCCTAGCACAGATACGCAGTATTTT.

The chain recombines TRBV28 with TRBJ1-1; D gene unclear. This CDR3 has 15 residues. V shed 1 base and J shed 7 bases, with 16 bases lying between them. CDR1 is MDHEN, CDR2 SYDVKM, per germline. In nucleotides, the CDR3 is TGTGCCAGCAGTTTATTAGGGAGAGTGGTTTTTGAAGCTTTCTTT. It is translated as CASSLLGRVVFEAFF.

In its sample, this clone was seen once. V gene TRBV19 combines with J gene TRBJ2-6; maybe TRBD1 (5 bases). Trimming removed 5 bases from V and 0 bases from J, with 17 bases in between. The CDR3 is 18 amino acids. Germline-derived CDR1 and CDR2 are LNHDA and SQIVND (reference sequence). CDR3 coding DNA: TGTGCCAGTAGTCCAGACAGCTCTTTCCTCTCTGGGGCCAACGTCCTGACTTTC. Its protein is CASSPDSSFLSGANVLTF.

The V and J genes are TRBV11-3 and TRBJ2-7, with TRBD1 identical over 8 bases. Germline CDR1 is SGHNT and CDR2 is YENEEA. After removal of 3 bases from V and 4 bases from J, the junction contained 5 bases not matched to a gene. The CDR3 spans 14 residues. Here the CDR3 reads CASSLETGEYEQYF. In DNA form, the CDR3 reads TGTGCCAGCAGCTTGGAGACAGGGGAGTACGAGCAGTACTTC. The full variable domain, completed using reference TRBV11-3 and TRBJ2-7, is EAGVVQSPRYKIIEKKQPVAFWCNPISGHNTLYWYLQNLGQGPELLIRYENEEAVDDSQLPKDRFSAERLKGVDSTLKIQPAELGDSAVYLCASSLETGEYEQYFGPGTRLTVT.

The chain is built from TRBV27 and TRBJ1-4; D gene unclear. The CDR3 sequence is 13 residues long. Germline CDR1 reads MNHEY; CDR2 reads SMNVEV (reference sequence). The germline V and J ends were trimmed by 4 bases and 12 bases, with 15 bases remaining between them. The CDR3 DNA is TGTGCCAGCAGTTCCCCCCTTGGCCAGGAACTGTTTTTT. It encodes CASSSPLGQELFF.

This clone was seen a single time. This chain joins TRBV28 and TRBJ1-5, with TRBD1 as a possible D gene (5 bases). The V gene's germline CDR1 is MDHEN and CDR2 SYDVKM. This CDR3 is 14 amino acids long. The V and J ends lost 10 bases and 0 bases respectively, with 13 bases between them. DNA for the CDR3: TGTGCCACTACCCCAGGGTATAGCAATCAGCCCCAGCATTTT. The encoded protein is CATTPGYSNQPQHF.

The chain uses TRBV15 and TRBJ2-3, with D unclear. Germline CDR1 and CDR2: LNHNV and YYDKDF (reference sequence). V was clipped by 1 base and J by 4 bases, with 12 bases between them. CDR3 length equals 15 residues. This chain's CDR3 is CATSRGPVPPDTQYF. CDR3 bases: TGTGCCACCAGCAGAGGTCCAGTCCCCCCAGATACGCAGTATTTT.

The chain recombines TRBV19 with TRBJ1-1, with D maybe TRBD1 (5 bases). The V gene's germline CDR1 is LNHDA and CDR2 SQIVND (reference sequence). V lost 1 base and J 3 bases, leaving 6 bases between the germline ends. CDR3 length: 13 residues. The CDR3 DNA follows: TGTGCCAGTAGTATAGTAGGGGACACTGAAGCTTTCTTT. Its protein product is CASSIVGDTEAFF.

This chain uses TRBV28 with TRBJ2-1, with a weak D call TRBD1 (6 bases). The CDR3 length is 16 residues. V was cut by 2 bases and J by 0 bases, with 11 bases left in between. The germline V gene encodes CDR1 MDHEN and CDR2 SYDVKM. Here the CDR3 reads CASSLGIGGSYNEQFF. The CDR3, as DNA: TGTGCCAGCAGTTTAGGGATAGGGGGCTCCTACAATGAGCAGTTCTTC.

V is TRBV29-1 and J is TRBJ1-2; 8 bases line up with TRBD1. The junction had 7 bases not matched to a gene; V was cut back by 1 base and J by 3 bases. Germline V CDR1 and CDR2: SQVTM, ANQGSEA. This CDR3 is built from 15 residues. CDR3 in amino acids: CSVEGRAQGDYGYTF. The CDR3 DNA follows: TGCAGCGTTGAAGGGAGGGCACAGGGGGACTATGGCTACACCTTC.

V and J are TRBV11-2 and TRBJ2-7; D is unclear. Germline CDR1 and CDR2: SGHAT and FQNNGV. This CDR3 has 14 residues. V dropped 5 bases and J dropped 2 bases, with 13 bases sitting between them. The CDR3 bases are TGTGCCAGCAGCCCCAGACTGATAACCTACGAGCAGTACTTC. Amino acid sequence: CASSPRLITYEQYF.

In this sample, this clone turned up once. The chain carries TRBV19 and TRBJ1-1; 8 bases match TRBD1. In germline, CDR1 is LNHDA, CDR2 SQIVND (reference sequence). The V and J ends lost 7 bases and 3 bases, in that order; junction bases with no gene match: 4. The CDR3 is made up of 13 amino acids. The CDR3 sequence: CASKGQAYTEAFF. In DNA form, the CDR3 reads TGTGCCAGTAAGGGACAGGCCTACACTGAAGCTTTCTTT.

V and J are TRBV27 and TRBJ2-2; 7 bases line up with TRBD1. V dropped 5 bases and J dropped 3; count of bases not matched to a gene: 6. The CDR3 sequence is 15 residues long. Germline V gene lookup returns CDR1 MNHEY and CDR2 SMNVEV (reference sequence). CDR3 loop: CASSAPTGYTGELFF. The CDR3 coding sequence is TGTGCCAGCAGTGCCCCGACAGGGTACACCGGGGAGCTGTTTTTT.

The chain uses TRBV5-1 and TRBJ2-3; 9 bases fit TRBD1. The CDR3 is 14 amino acids. Losses at the gene ends were 4 bases for V and 4 bases for J; bases not matched to a gene: 4. Per the germline V gene, CDR1 is SGHRS and CDR2 is YFSETQ. CDR3: CASSRDRVPDTQYF. CDR3 DNA sequence: TGCGCCAGCAGCAGGGACAGGGTCCCAGATACGCAGTATTTT.

The rearrangement uses TRBV4-2 and TRBJ2-3, with D possibly matching TRBD2 (7 bases). Trimming took off 2 bases at V and 0 bases at J, with 18 bases between the two ends. The CDR3 is 18 residues long. The germline CDR1 and CDR2 sequences are LGHNA and YNFKEQ. CDR3 protein: CASSQTLWGGESTDTQYF. The CDR3 nucleotides read TGTGCCAGCAGCCAAACCCTGTGGGGGGGCGAAAGCACAGATACGCAGTATTTT.

The genes are TRBV21-1 and TRBJ2-2; the DNA was not used to check the table's D call, TRBD2. TRBV21-1 is a pseudogene. The CDR3 length is 18 residues. CDR3 residues: CASKSRAFGGSPTGELFF. CDR3 nucleotides: TGTGCCAGCAAATCTAGGGCTTTTGGCGGGAGCCCCACCGGGGAGCTGTTTTTT.

The chain has TRBV7-9 and TRBJ2-1; 9 bases agree with TRBD2. The CDR3 consists of 18 residues. With 3 bases clipped from V and 5 bases from J, the junction kept 14 bases outside the gene matches. From germline, CDR1 is SEHNR and CDR2 FQNEAQ (reference sequence). For the CDR3, the DNA is TGTGCCAGCAGCTTCGGCTCGGCTCCTAGCGGGACTCACAATGAGCAGTTCTTC. Encoded protein: CASSFGSAPSGTHNEQFF. Supplemented by reference TRBV7-9 and TRBJ2-1, the full variable domain reads DTGVSQNPRHKITKRGQNVTFRCDPISEHNRLYWYRQTLGQGPEFLTYFQNEAQLEKSRLLSDRFSAERPKGSFSTLEIQRTEQGDSAMYLCASSFGSAPSGTHNEQFFGPGTRLTVL.